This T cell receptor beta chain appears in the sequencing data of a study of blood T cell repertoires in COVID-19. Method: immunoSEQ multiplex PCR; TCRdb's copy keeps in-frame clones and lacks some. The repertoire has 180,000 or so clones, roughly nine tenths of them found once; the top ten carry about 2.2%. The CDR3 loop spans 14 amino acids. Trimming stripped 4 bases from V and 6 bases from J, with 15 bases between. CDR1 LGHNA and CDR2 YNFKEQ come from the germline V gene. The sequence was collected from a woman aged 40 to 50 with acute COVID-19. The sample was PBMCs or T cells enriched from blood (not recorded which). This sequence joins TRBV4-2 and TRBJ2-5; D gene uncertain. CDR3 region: CASSRDPLLKTQYF. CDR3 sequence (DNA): TGTGCCAGCAGCCGCGATCCCCTCCTGAAGACCCAGTACTTC.